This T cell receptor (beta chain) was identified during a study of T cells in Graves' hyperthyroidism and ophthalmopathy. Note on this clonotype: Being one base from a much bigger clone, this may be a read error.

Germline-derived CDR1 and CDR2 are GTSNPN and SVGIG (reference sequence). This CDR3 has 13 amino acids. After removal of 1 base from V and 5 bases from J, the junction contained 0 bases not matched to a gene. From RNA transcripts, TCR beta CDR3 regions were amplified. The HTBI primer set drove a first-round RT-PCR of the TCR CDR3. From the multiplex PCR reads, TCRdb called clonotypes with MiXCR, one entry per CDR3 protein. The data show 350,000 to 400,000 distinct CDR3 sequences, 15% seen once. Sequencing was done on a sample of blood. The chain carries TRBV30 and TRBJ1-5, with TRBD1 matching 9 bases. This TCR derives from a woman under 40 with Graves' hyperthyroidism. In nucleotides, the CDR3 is TGTGCCTGGAGTGGACAGGGGGATCAGCCCCAGCATTTT. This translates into CAWSGQGDQPQHF.